The clone carrying this TCR beta chain was counted only a few times. Antigen unknown. The sample holds other DNA sequences that translate to the same CDR3. This sample stems from a study of Ad26.COV2.S vaccination and SARS-CoV-2 variants. Background on the study: Ad26.COV2.S was injected intramuscularly once or twice, 56 days apart.

The treatment was: some 20 received Ad26.COV2.S at low or high dose, single or two shots; a few received placebo; per-sample allocation not given. At day 63 after the first vaccine or placebo injection, samples were drawn. An Ad26 vector expressing Wuhan-strain SARS-CoV-2 spike constituted the vaccine. Method: immunoSEQ multiplex PCR; TCRdb's copy keeps in-frame clones and lacks some. The data show some 390,000 clones, with about 88% seen just once and about 1.9% held by the top ten. Germline V CDR1 and CDR2: MDHEN, SYDVKM. V was pared by 6 bases and J by 8 bases, with 11 bases of the junction left unmatched. This CDR3 spans 14 amino acids. Findings and limits, study-wide: Reported findings describe substantial breadth in spike-specific CD8+ and CD4+ T cell responses following vaccination. Vaccine recipients showed a spike-specific TCR breadth that was higher than in placebo recipients.

This receptor was obtained from a person between 18 and 59 years old who received the Ad26.COV2.S COVID-19 vaccine or a placebo. The genes are TRBV28 and TRBJ1-2; TRBD1 agrees at 8 bases. The source material was peripheral blood, sampled in a trial of Ad26.COV2.S vaccine versus placebo. Here the CDR3 reads CASRPGQGIGGYTF. CDR3 nucleotides: TGTGCCAGCAGGCCCGGACAGGGAATAGGAGGCTACACCTTC.